Reported below is one T cell receptor (beta chain). It has no known antigen specificity. No much larger clone is present one base from it, and per-base qualities are unavailable. This entry belongs to a study of cytomegalovirus exposure and HLA in healthy donors (dated by TCRdb to about 2017). In terms of the full investigation: An earlier analysis of approximately 640 of the donors reported approximately 300 Gb of sequence data and 120 million or so unique TCR beta sequences from around 200 million T cells. An early release that covered some 630 HLA-typed donors contained around 300 gigabases of sequencing data and tens of millions of unique TCR sequences. Of the roughly 410 genotyped donors, 70% to 90% were placed in the genetic ancestry cluster associated with self-reported Caucasian donors. The study was designed to test whether signatures of past pathogen exposure could be identified by cataloging public T cell receptors. The study used immunosequencing to profile the T cell repertoires of hundreds of subjects and linked those repertoires to cytomegalovirus serostatus. Besides the first cohort of 666 subjects, a separate validation cohort made up of over 95 different subjects was used. To predict cytomegalovirus infection status, the study combined high-throughput TCR immunosequencing, statistical association of individual TCRs with disease status, and machine learning. A later analysis re-examined previously published TCR beta repertoires from around 670 donors and added high-resolution HLA genotyping to investigate patterns of TCR occurrence. In the later analysis, no new phenotypic data were used to find candidate immune exposures; instead, reliance was placed on TCR beta sequences and their occurrence across donors. An earlier analysis of around 580 of the donors used high-throughput TCR beta sequencing to judge whether each TCR beta V gene segment behaved as functional or pseudogenic. Alongside the repertoire data, information on donor age, sex, ethnicity and CMV serostatus was compiled. In a later genetic analysis, genome-wide SNP genotypes for 398 of the 666 donors were used, and that subset was treated as a discovery cohort. All discovery cohort repertoires had been generated using a single sequencing platform. HLA typing included class I and class II loci at four-digit resolution. Typing coverage differed by locus: A, B, C, DRB1 and DQB1 were typed in roughly 620-640 donors, DQA1 in about 500, DPA1 in around 580, and DPB1 in 400 to 490. Roughly 5 DR-DQ haplotypes were treated as single units for association and clustering because of strong linkage in the cohort. Across about 380 genotyped donors of the cohort, an average of approximately 220,000 unique TCR beta nucleotide sequences per donor were sequenced, and 15% to 20% of those sequences were non-productive.

Library preparation was by the immunoSEQ multiplex PCR assay. For the multiplex PCR, a mixture combining 60 forward primers for TCR Vbeta segments and 13 reverse primers for TCR Jbeta segments was used. Amplification of the CDR3 region of rearranged TCR beta genes was performed with a multiplex PCR assay on genomic DNA. On the Illumina HiSeq System, the amplified TCR beta libraries were sequenced as 87-base-pair reads. The authors' analysis ran thus. Across the 666 repertoires, a later analysis counted some 80 million unique TCR beta chains, around 11 million of which were shared by at least two donors. Raw reads were error-corrected and collapsed into unique sequences with a nearest-neighbor algorithm that merged closely related sequences to remove PCR and sequencing errors. To assign V, D and J gene segments, CDR3 sequences were aligned to IMGT reference sequences. Each retained sequence needed at least a six-nucleotide match to both a V gene segment and a J gene segment. Rearrangements were called productive when the CDR3 lacked stop codons and stayed in frame with V and J; all others were non-productive. CDR3 was defined by IMGT convention, running from the second conserved V-encoded cysteine to the conserved J-encoded phenylalanine. The earlier analysis of roughly 590 of the donors excluded sequences that lacked an unambiguous match to a single V gene segment. An earlier analysis of 587 of the donors called V segments functional above 56.7% productive rearrangements and segregating when the between-donor standard deviation exceeded 5%. A statistical classification framework was developed to diagnose cytomegalovirus status using the catalog of TCR beta chain sequences. In a later analysis, TCR nucleotide sequences were compared against IMGT/GENE-DB human TR gene sequences so that V and J genes could be assigned. A later analysis assigned CDR3 sequences and most-parsimonious VDJ recombination scenarios with the TCRdist pipeline. In a later analysis, every TCR beta chain was defined by the combination of its CDR3 amino acid sequence and its V-gene family, and reads without a unique V-gene family were dropped. To address suspected cross-contamination and a sequencing artifact, a later analysis removed approximately 590 highly shared, low-generation-probability nucleotide sequences. A later analysis calculated a clonal expansion index for each public chain from normalized within-repertoire ranks of inferred template counts. A later analysis computed generation probabilities with a VDJ recombination model fitted to out-of-frame rearrangements, and checked the results against IGoR. A later analysis scored TCR-TCR, TCR-HLA and TCR-CMV co-occurrence with hypergeometric tests, applying a repertoire-size bias correction to TCR pairs. In a later analysis, false discovery rates were estimated by permuting HLA or CMV assignments 20 times. A later analysis grouped co-occurring TCRs with DBSCAN, adding TCRdist sequence similarity when clustering within HLA-allele-positive subsets. Repertoires with fewer than 30,000 or more than 120,000 public chains were left out of co-occurrence clustering, as were five repertoires with anomalous nucleotide sharing. The table was pulled from immuneACCESS by TCRdb, which kept in-frame rearrangements only. Such tables lose some clones; where checked, under half of the loss comes from unresolved V genes, and the rest has no known cause. That table furnishes V, J and clone size, whereas the DNA furnished D and trimming. The sample table holds 150,000 or so clones, of which 75% to 90% were seen once. The top ten clonotypes cover around 6.5% of the sample.

The germline V gene gives CDR1 as SQVTM and CDR2 as ANQGSEA. V and J lose 8 bases and 5 bases, and a span of 12 bases separates them. Counted from cysteine to phenylalanine, this CDR3 has 11 amino acids. The entry retains the CDR3 DNA only, 33 bases that are in frame from base 1. Points the paper makes about the study in general: Because HLA typing was unavailable for some donors at each locus, only the typed subset was used in association tests. The 87-base-pair reads could not distinguish some IMGT-functional V segments, including TRBV6-2 and TRBV6-3, so those segments were excluded. The authors suggested that the approach could potentially be generalized to other disease states and immunological phenotypes. Roughly uniform sequencing depth across donors was assumed in presence/absence analyses, although this assumption may not hold. In this cohort, only TCR beta chains were sequenced, and detectable features were limited by the absence of alpha or paired-chain data. A few of the identified cytomegalovirus-associated TCR beta chains were confirmed in vitro to be specific for cytomegalovirus antigens. Because counts were too low, some 17 rarely observed V segments, including chromosome 9 orphons, were left out of the earlier analysis of approximately 500 of the donors. An association between a missense DCLRE1C variant and V-gene and J-gene trimming of TCR beta chains was found in a later genetic analysis and replicated in an independent cohort. A later analysis reported that several top co-occurrence clusters appeared linked to parvovirus B19, influenza, CMV and Epstein-Barr virus. A cluster of highly shared sequence variants was judged likely to be a technical artifact of the sequencing pipeline. A total of 150 to 200 TCR beta chains were listed by the study as associated with cytomegalovirus. An earlier analysis of around 540 of the donors showed that most TCR beta V segments appeared in productive rearrangements either about 87% or about 30% of the time, which broadly matched IMGT annotations. Assigning TCR associations to individual alleles was difficult when HLA alleles, especially DR and DQ, strongly co-occurred. According to a later analysis, most CMV-associated TCR beta chains appeared to be HLA-restricted, and the HLA associations seemed to be driven largely by CMV exposure. A further reported finding was that TCR beta sequences accurately predicted the HLA-A and HLA-B alleles for most subjects in the first cohort. In a later genetic analysis, fewer N-insertions in productive TCRs were reported among donors in an Asian-associated ancestry cluster than the approximately 670-donor mean. For the cohort, immune exposure information was limited to CMV serostatus. At a false discovery rate of 0.05, a later analysis linked fewer than 20,000 TCR beta sequences to specific HLA alleles. The classifier was reported to diagnose cytomegalovirus status with high specificity and sensitivity in both the original and validation cohorts. Across donors, most TCR sequences were observed very rarely, whereas some public TCRs were present in many individuals. In a later analysis, the rate of TCR association differed among HLA loci, with DRB1 alleles having the most associated TCRs and HLA-C alleles having the fewest. Correlated functional status among segregating V segments might be attributable to linkage disequilibrium, but an unknown experimental factor could not be ruled out. In a later analysis, HLA-associated TCR beta chains were found to be more clonally expanded and to have lower generation probabilities than equally common non-associated chains.

The cohort consisted of approximately 670 healthy bone marrow donors. At the time of sampling, every cohort member was nominally healthy, though immune exposures that went unrecorded were likely present. The donor was CMV seropositive and belonged to the group of 270 or so seropositive cohort members. Each donor provided a peripheral blood sample, and peripheral blood mononuclear cells were used for TCR beta sequencing. The Qiagen DNeasy Blood Extraction Kit was used to extract genomic DNA from the blood cell samples. The source is a male donor in good health and CMV-seropositive. The material sequenced was PBMCs. The rearrangement joined TRBV29-1 to TRBJ1-1; the D gene assignment is ambiguous. CDR3 loop: CSPGRGTEAFF. The DNA sequence is given as TGCAGCCCCGGCCGCGGGACTGAAGCTTTCTTT.